The 5 T cell receptor beta chains in this list originate from one sample, sequenced in a study of blood T cell repertoires in COVID-19. Profiling relied on immunoSEQ multiplex PCR, and the TCRdb table lists in-frame clones only, not all of them. Of a few hundred thousand clones listed, 65% to 90% are singletons. The sample consisted of peripheral blood. The receptors shown here come from a woman aged 60-70 years with COVID-19, enrolled during active disease.

This clone showed up just a few times. The chain employs TRBV7-9 and TRBJ1-6; 7 bases map to TRBD1. The ends lost 2 bases at V and 10 bases at J; junction bases unmatched: 8. Per germline, CDR1 SEHNR and CDR2 FQNEAQ (reference sequence). The CDR3 has 15 residues. This CDR3 is CASSLRQGGNSPLHF. The CDR3 DNA follows: TGTGCCAGCAGCTTAAGGCAAGGGGGCAACTCACCCCTCCACTTT.

This chain's CDR3 is CASRQGAPGNIQYF. DNA of the CDR3: TGTGCCAGTCGACAGGGGGCCCCGGGAAACATTCAGTACTTC. V and J are TRBV19 and TRBJ2-4; TRBD1 matches at 10 bases. With V trimmed by 8 bases and J by 6 bases, 7 bases remained unmatched. The germline gives CDR1 LNHDA, CDR2 SQIVND (reference sequence). There are 14 residues in the CDR3.

Concerning this clone itself: Other nucleotide sequences in the sample specify the same CDR3. The rearrangement joins TRBV28 to TRBJ2-3, with TRBD2 matching over 11 bases. The CDR3 is 16 residues long. Trimming at V came to 9 bases and at J to 5 bases, leaving 13 bases not matched to a gene. Per the germline V gene, CDR1 is MDHEN and CDR2 is SYDVKM. CDR3 loop: CASSQSSGGAEDTQYF. The CDR3 region has the DNA TGTGCCAGTAGTCAAAGTAGCGGGGGGGCCGAAGATACGCAGTATTTT.

The sample holds a few counts of this clone. V gene TRBV20-1 combines with J gene TRBJ2-7; 9 bases are a match to TRBD1. Germline loops: CDR1 DFQATT, CDR2 SNEGSKA (reference sequence). Trimming took 3 bases from V and 5 from J; bases not matched to a gene: 5. There are 13 residues in the CDR3. The CDR3 region has the DNA TGCAGTGCTAGTCGGGGACAGGGACACGAGCAGTACTTC. It encodes CSASRGQGHEQYF.

J is TRBJ2-6 and V is TRBV2, with 8 bases aligning to TRBD1. Unmatched junction bases numbered 6, after V lost 11 bases and J lost 3 bases. Germline CDR1 and CDR2: SNHLY and FYNNEI. The CDR3 extends over 14 amino acids. The CDR3 DNA follows: TGTGCCGGACGACAGGGGTATGGGGCCAACGTCCTGACTTTC. It codes for CAGRQGYGANVLTF.